Listed below are T cell receptor beta chains from one sample, sequenced in a study of blood T cell repertoires in COVID-19. This table comes from immunoSEQ multiplex PCR, and its TCRdb copy is limited to in-frame clones, with some not included. The sample has about 43,000 clones; approximately 90% are singletons. Sequences were obtained from peripheral blood. The receptor set was obtained from a man aged 55 to 69 with active COVID-19. The CDR3 runs from the conserved cysteine through the conserved F or W. The D gene is left open where the match is weak. Where a row states a size, it is once, few, many or the class of an expanded clone; other rows omit it.

v_gene: TRBV5-6
len: 16
abundance: .
d_gene: .
j_gene: TRBJ2-3
CDR3aa: CASSLVGVVATDTQYF
CDR3nt: TGTGCCAGCAGCTTGGTAGGGGTAGTGGCTACAGATACGCAGTATTTT

v_gene: TRBV27
len: 15
abundance: .
d_gene: .
j_gene: TRBJ2-3
CDR3aa: CASPIWGRRTDTQYF
CDR3nt: TGTGCCAGTCCTATATGGGGGCGCCGGACAGATACGCAGTATTTT

v_gene: TRBV7-3
len: 14
abundance: .
d_gene: TRBD2
j_gene: TRBJ2-2
CDR3aa: CASSLAGDTGELFF
CDR3nt: TGTGCCAGCAGCCTAGCGGGAGACACCGGGGAGCTGTTTTTT

v_gene: TRBV15
len: 12
abundance: few
d_gene: .
j_gene: TRBJ2-7
CDR3aa: CATSTPGAEQYF
CDR3nt: TGTGCCACCAGCACCCCAGGGGCCGAGCAGTACTTC

v_gene: TRBV7-3
len: 15
abundance: .
d_gene: TRBD1
j_gene: TRBJ2-1
CDR3aa: CASSPGTGGLNEQFF
CDR3nt: TGTGCCAGCAGCCCCGGGACAGGGGGCTTGAATGAGCAGTTCTTC

v_gene: TRBV9
len: 15
abundance: .
d_gene: .
j_gene: TRBJ2-5
CDR3aa: CASSVQGKGKETQYF
CDR3nt: TGTGCCAGCAGCGTACAGGGAAAGGGGAAGGAGACCCAGTACTTC

v_gene: TRBV19
len: 14
abundance: .
d_gene: TRBD2
j_gene: TRBJ2-7
CDR3aa: CASSITSGSYEQYF
CDR3nt: TGTGCCAGTAGTATCACTAGCGGGAGCTACGAGCAGTACTTC

v_gene: TRBV30
len: 15
abundance: once
d_gene: TRBD1
j_gene: TRBJ1-2
CDR3aa: CAWSASPGGNYGYTF
CDR3nt: TGTGCCTGGAGTGCAAGCCCAGGGGGCAACTATGGCTACACCTTC

v_gene: TRBV6-2/TRBV6-3
len: 20
abundance: .
d_gene: TRBD1
j_gene: TRBJ1-6
CDR3aa: CASSYSRTGGLDSYNSPLHF
CDR3nt: TGTGCCAGCAGTTACTCCCGGACAGGGGGCCTCGACTCCTATAATTCACCCCTCCACTTT

v_gene: TRBV6-5
len: 14
abundance: .
d_gene: .
j_gene: TRBJ1-1
CDR3aa: CASTVIGANTEAFF
CDR3nt: TGTGCCAGCACGGTAATTGGGGCGAACACTGAAGCTTTCTTT

v_gene: TRBV5-6
len: 16
abundance: .
d_gene: TRBD2
j_gene: TRBJ2-2
CDR3aa: CASSLTSGGNTGELFF
CDR3nt: TGTGCCAGCAGCCTAACTAGCGGGGGTAACACCGGGGAGCTGTTTTTT

v_gene: TRBV11-3
len: 14
abundance: .
d_gene: TRBD2
j_gene: TRBJ2-1
CDR3aa: CASSFTSGHNEQFF
CDR3nt: TGTGCCAGCAGCTTTACTAGCGGGCACAATGAGCAGTTCTTC

v_gene: TRBV10-3
len: 13
abundance: .
d_gene: .
j_gene: TRBJ2-3
CDR3aa: CAISEGQSDTQYF
CDR3nt: TGTGCCATCAGTGAGGGACAGTCAGATACGCAGTATTTT

v_gene: TRBV10-3
len: 14
abundance: .
d_gene: .
j_gene: TRBJ1-2
CDR3aa: CAISEFADNYGYTF
CDR3nt: TGTGCCATCAGTGAGTTTGCAGATAACTATGGCTACACCTTC

v_gene: TRBV29-1
len: 16
abundance: .
d_gene: TRBD2
j_gene: TRBJ2-2
CDR3aa: CSVVTSGKYVTGELFF
CDR3nt: TGCAGCGTCGTGACTAGCGGGAAGTATGTCACCGGGGAGCTGTTTTTT

v_gene: TRBV10-3
len: 15
abundance: large
d_gene: .
j_gene: TRBJ1-6
CDR3aa: CAITAGVGAGSPLHF
CDR3nt: TGTGCCATCACAGCGGGGGTGGGGGCTGGCTCACCCCTCCACTTT

v_gene: TRBV11-2
len: 15
abundance: .
d_gene: .
j_gene: TRBJ2-3
CDR3aa: CASSAGRGGTDTQYF
CDR3nt: TGTGCCAGCAGCGCAGGGAGGGGGGGCACAGATACGCAGTATTTT

v_gene: TRBV4-2
len: 18
abundance: few
d_gene: TRBD2
j_gene: TRBJ2-7
CDR3aa: CASSLSSAGLAGESEQYF
CDR3nt: TGTGCCAGCAGCCTCTCATCCGCGGGACTAGCGGGAGAATCCGAGCAGTACTTC

v_gene: TRBV5-4
len: 16
abundance: .
d_gene: TRBD1
j_gene: TRBJ1-3
CDR3aa: CASSFPTGEAGNTIYF
CDR3nt: TGTGCCAGCAGCTTTCCCACAGGGGAAGCTGGAAACACCATATATTTT

v_gene: TRBV9
len: 16
abundance: .
d_gene: TRBD1
j_gene: TRBJ1-5
CDR3aa: CASSAGTGGPNQPQHF
CDR3nt: TGTGCCAGCAGCGCCGGGACAGGGGGCCCGAATCAGCCCCAGCATTTT

v_gene: TRBV7-9
len: 12
abundance: .
d_gene: .
j_gene: TRBJ2-7
CDR3aa: CASSRTAAEQYF
CDR3nt: TGTGCCAGCAGCCGTACAGCGGCCGAGCAGTACTTC

v_gene: TRBV30
len: 15
abundance: .
d_gene: .
j_gene: TRBJ2-7
CDR3aa: CAWRRGGGFSYEQYF
CDR3nt: TGTGCCTGGAGGCGAGGGGGGGGATTCTCCTACGAGCAGTACTTC

v_gene: TRBV28
len: 14
abundance: .
d_gene: TRBD1
j_gene: TRBJ2-7
CDR3aa: CASSPTGASYEQYF
CDR3nt: TGTGCCAGCAGCCCGACAGGGGCCTCCTACGAGCAGTACTTC

v_gene: TRBV7-3
len: 16
abundance: .
d_gene: TRBD2
j_gene: TRBJ2-3
CDR3aa: CASSSGTSGRGDTQYF
CDR3nt: TGTGCCAGCAGCTCCGGGACTAGCGGGAGAGGGGATACGCAGTATTTT

v_gene: TRBV28
len: 12
abundance: .
d_gene: .
j_gene: TRBJ1-1
CDR3aa: CATSSVGTEAFF
CDR3nt: TGTGCCACCTCCTCGGTCGGCACTGAAGCTTTCTTT

v_gene: TRBV3-1/TRBV3-2
len: 17
abundance: .
d_gene: TRBD2
j_gene: TRBJ2-2
CDR3aa: CASTPGVGRVNTGELFF
CDR3nt: TGTGCCAGCACCCCCGGGGTCGGGAGGGTGAATACCGGGGAGCTGTTTTTT

v_gene: TRBV5-4
len: 15
abundance: .
d_gene: .
j_gene: TRBJ2-3
CDR3aa: CASSFWASGTDTQYF
CDR3nt: TGTGCCAGCAGCTTTTGGGCTAGCGGCACAGATACGCAGTATTTT

v_gene: TRBV6-5
len: 14
abundance: .
d_gene: .
j_gene: TRBJ2-7
CDR3aa: CASSYAGPPYEQYF
CDR3nt: TGTGCCAGCAGTTACGCAGGCCCCCCCTACGAGCAGTACTTC

v_gene: TRBV27
len: 13
abundance: once
d_gene: TRBD2
j_gene: TRBJ2-7
CDR3aa: CASSFGGGYEQYF
CDR3nt: TGTGCCAGCAGTTTTGGGGGGGGCTACGAGCAGTACTTC

v_gene: TRBV6-1
len: 15
abundance: once
d_gene: .
j_gene: TRBJ2-7
CDR3aa: CASSEEAGVSYEQYF
CDR3nt: TGTGCCAGCAGTGAAGAGGCAGGGGTGTCCTACGAGCAGTACTTC

v_gene: TRBV28
len: 12
abundance: .
d_gene: TRBD1
j_gene: TRBJ2-7
CDR3aa: CASRADRVEQYF
CDR3nt: TGTGCCAGCAGAGCCGACAGGGTCGAGCAGTACTTC

v_gene: TRBV6-5
len: 14
abundance: .
d_gene: TRBD1
j_gene: TRBJ1-1
CDR3aa: CASRGGQGGTEAFF
CDR3nt: TGTGCCAGCAGAGGCGGACAGGGTGGTACTGAAGCTTTCTTT

v_gene: TRBV9
len: 15
abundance: .
d_gene: TRBD1
j_gene: TRBJ2-1
CDR3aa: CASSARQGWMDEQFF
CDR3nt: TGTGCCAGCAGCGCCCGACAGGGGTGGATGGATGAGCAGTTCTTC

v_gene: TRBV28
len: 11
abundance: .
d_gene: .
j_gene: TRBJ1-1
CDR3aa: CASSYPLGAFF
CDR3nt: TGTGCCAGCAGCTACCCCCTTGGAGCTTTCTTT

v_gene: TRBV18
len: 19
abundance: .
d_gene: TRBD2
j_gene: TRBJ2-1
CDR3aa: CASSPLPSGPTSSYNEQFF
CDR3nt: TGTGCCAGCTCACCACTTCCTAGCGGGCCTACGAGCTCCTACAATGAGCAGTTCTTC

v_gene: TRBV29-1
len: 12
abundance: .
d_gene: .
j_gene: TRBJ2-1
CDR3aa: CSVVYRPDEQFF
CDR3nt: TGCAGCGTTGTTTACAGGCCCGATGAGCAGTTCTTC

v_gene: TRBV15
len: 18
abundance: .
d_gene: .
j_gene: TRBJ2-3
CDR3aa: CATSRERIVGAWTDTQYF
CDR3nt: TGTGCCACCAGCAGGGAAAGAATCGTAGGAGCGTGGACAGATACGCAGTATTTT

v_gene: TRBV3-1/TRBV3-2
len: 14
abundance: .
d_gene: .
j_gene: TRBJ2-2
CDR3aa: CASSGYGDTGELFF
CDR3nt: TGTGCCAGCAGCGGATACGGGGACACCGGGGAGCTGTTTTTT

v_gene: TRBV7-9
len: 16
abundance: .
d_gene: TRBD2
j_gene: TRBJ2-2
CDR3aa: CASSSPSGGNTGELFF
CDR3nt: TGTGCCAGCAGCTCGCCCAGCGGGGGGAACACCGGGGAGCTGTTTTTT

v_gene: TRBV5-1
len: 13
abundance: once
d_gene: .
j_gene: TRBJ2-5
CDR3aa: CASSFGAGETQYF
CDR3nt: TGCGCCAGCAGCTTTGGGGCAGGGGAGACCCAGTACTTC

v_gene: TRBV10-1
len: 17
abundance: .
d_gene: TRBD2
j_gene: TRBJ2-1
CDR3aa: CASSESNIGRREGEQFF
CDR3nt: TGCGCCAGCAGTGAGTCGAACATCGGCCGGAGGGAGGGCGAGCAGTTCTTC

v_gene: TRBV7-9
len: 15
abundance: .
d_gene: TRBD1
j_gene: TRBJ2-3
CDR3aa: CASSWGQGEADTQYF
CDR3nt: TGTGCCAGCAGTTGGGGACAGGGGGAGGCAGATACGCAGTATTTT

v_gene: TRBV3-1/TRBV3-2
len: 12
abundance: .
d_gene: TRBD1
j_gene: TRBJ1-4
CDR3aa: CASSQRDRELFF
CDR3nt: TGTGCCAGCAGCCAACGCGACAGGGAACTGTTTTTT

v_gene: TRBV7-2
len: 13
abundance: .
d_gene: .
j_gene: TRBJ1-2
CDR3aa: CASSDPGAYGYTF
CDR3nt: TGTGCCAGCAGCGATCCGGGAGCCTATGGCTACACCTTC

v_gene: TRBV5-4
len: 14
abundance: .
d_gene: .
j_gene: TRBJ2-1
CDR3aa: CASSLGGTGNEQFF
CDR3nt: TGTGCCAGCAGCCTGGGCGGGACCGGCAATGAGCAGTTCTTC

v_gene: TRBV5-1
len: 14
abundance: .
d_gene: TRBD1
j_gene: TRBJ2-1
CDR3aa: CASSRTGDYNEQFF
CDR3nt: TGCGCCAGCAGTCGGACAGGAGATTACAATGAGCAGTTCTTC

v_gene: TRBV4-1
len: 15
abundance: few
d_gene: TRBD1
j_gene: TRBJ1-4
CDR3aa: CASRDRGGTNEKLFF
CDR3nt: TGCGCCAGCCGTGACAGGGGGGGAACTAATGAAAAACTGTTTTTT

v_gene: TRBV6-5
len: 16
abundance: .
d_gene: .
j_gene: TRBJ2-2
CDR3aa: CASSYAREWGTGELFF
CDR3nt: TGTGCCAGCAGTTATGCCCGGGAGTGGGGCACCGGGGAGCTGTTTTTT

v_gene: TRBV30
len: 16
abundance: .
d_gene: TRBD2
j_gene: TRBJ2-1
CDR3aa: CAWSRGLAGGPSEQFF
CDR3nt: TGTGCCTGGAGTAGGGGACTAGCGGGAGGGCCGAGTGAGCAGTTCTTC

v_gene: TRBV18
len: 13
abundance: once
d_gene: .
j_gene: TRBJ1-4
CDR3aa: CASSPGKNEKLFF
CDR3nt: TGTGCCAGCTCACCCGGGAAGAATGAAAAACTGTTTTTT

v_gene: TRBV27
len: 14
abundance: .
d_gene: .
j_gene: TRBJ1-3
CDR3aa: CASSSHHSGNTIYF
CDR3nt: TGTGCCAGCAGCTCACACCACTCTGGAAACACCATATATTTT

v_gene: TRBV10-3
len: 15
abundance: once
d_gene: .
j_gene: TRBJ2-1
CDR3aa: CAISEGGGSYNEQFF
CDR3nt: TGTGCCATCAGTGAAGGAGGCGGGTCCTACAATGAGCAGTTCTTC

v_gene: TRBV11-3
len: 11
abundance: .
d_gene: .
j_gene: TRBJ2-2
CDR3aa: CASSLGGRLFF
CDR3nt: TGTGCCAGCAGCTTAGGGGGCCGGCTGTTTTTT

v_gene: TRBV7-9
len: 16
abundance: few
d_gene: .
j_gene: TRBJ2-1
CDR3aa: CASSTGDFSSYNEQFF
CDR3nt: TGTGCCAGCAGCACCGGGGACTTCAGCTCCTACAATGAGCAGTTCTTC

v_gene: TRBV6-2/TRBV6-3
len: 18
abundance: .
d_gene: TRBD2
j_gene: TRBJ2-3
CDR3aa: CASSPRTSGRASADTQYF
CDR3nt: TGTGCCAGCAGTCCCCGGACTAGCGGGAGGGCCAGTGCAGATACGCAGTATTTT

v_gene: TRBV7-9
len: 12
abundance: once
d_gene: .
j_gene: TRBJ1-2
CDR3aa: CASSLQRGGYTF
CDR3nt: TGTGCCAGCAGCTTACAGCGAGGTGGCTACACCTTC

v_gene: TRBV7-9
len: 16
abundance: .
d_gene: .
j_gene: TRBJ2-1
CDR3aa: CASSLVGGQKDNEQFF
CDR3nt: TGTGCCAGCAGCTTAGTAGGCGGCCAAAAGGACAATGAGCAGTTCTTC

v_gene: TRBV3-1/TRBV3-2
len: 16
abundance: .
d_gene: TRBD2
j_gene: TRBJ2-7
CDR3aa: CASSQGTSGLSYEQYF
CDR3nt: TGTGCCAGCAGCCAAGGGACTAGCGGGCTTTCCTACGAGCAGTACTTC

v_gene: TRBV19
len: 13
abundance: .
d_gene: .
j_gene: TRBJ1-1
CDR3aa: CASSGVYYTEAFF
CDR3nt: TGTGCCAGTAGCGGGGTTTATTACACTGAAGCTTTCTTT

v_gene: TRBV6-6
len: 12
abundance: .
d_gene: .
j_gene: TRBJ2-1
CDR3aa: CASSSLALEQFF
CDR3nt: TGTGCCAGCAGTTCTCTAGCCCTTGAGCAGTTCTTC